This T cell receptor (beta chain) was identified in a study of T cells in Graves' hyperthyroidism and ophthalmopathy. Study-level findings and limits: Among thyroid clonotypes expanded above 0.001, most also appeared in blood.

This clonotype was found many times. Its antigen remains unknown. TCR beta CDR3 regions were amplified from RNA transcripts. The HTBI set primed first-round TCR CDR3 RT-PCR. TCRdb redid the calling of the multiplex PCR reads with MiXCR, one entry per CDR3 protein. The table has some 550,000 distinct CDR3 sequences, 16% seen once; the top ten hold 3% to 4%. Trimming cost V 3 bases and J 5 bases, with 10 bases left between them. Germline loops: CDR1 SNHLY, CDR2 FYNNEI. The CDR3 consists of 13 residues. The V call is TRBV2, the J call TRBJ2-5; D call uncertain. The TCR was taken from a woman aged 40 to 50 with Graves' ophthalmopathy. Specimen: blood. The CDR3 DNA sequence: TGTGCCAGCAGTGAGTTAGCTTTGGAGACCCAGTACTTC. Its translation: CASSELALETQYF.